These 30 T cell receptor beta chains came from one sample sequenced in a study of CD8 T cells in ankylosing spondylitis. One entry per CDR3 protein results from TCRdb running MiXCR on the 5' RACE reads. The sample holds approximately 220,000 distinct CDR3 sequences, about 10% seen once. Specimen: blood, either unsorted or a sorted T cell fraction (not recorded which). The receptors were gathered from a male donor with ankylosing spondylitis or in good health (not recorded which).

Worth noting for this clonotype: This may be a read error: a much more frequent sequence differs by one nucleotide. The chain combines TRBV5-1 with TRBJ2-5; a weak D match, TRBD2 (5 bases). Deletions cut 4 bases from V and 3 bases from J, with 13 bases between. This CDR3 region has 14 residues. Germline V gene lookup returns CDR1 SGHRS and CDR2 YFSETQ. The CDR3 sequence is CASSPMTMEETQYF. CDR3 DNA: TGCGCCAGCAGCCCGATGACTATGGAAGAGACCCAGTACTTC.

This clonotype was counted ten times or more. The rearrangement joins TRBV5-1 to TRBJ2-2; perhaps TRBD1 as D (6 bases). The V and J ends lost 0 bases and 5 bases respectively, with 14 bases between them. Germline V CDR1 and CDR2: SGHRS, YFSETQ. The CDR3 extends over 16 amino acids. The CDR3 DNA follows: TGCGCCAGCAGCTTGGCCTTAGGACAGACAACCGGGGAGCTGTTTTTT. As protein: CASSLALGQTTGELFF.

This clonotype has a count of ten or more. The chain couples TRBV5-1 to TRBJ2-6; weak D call: TRBD1 (5 bases). CDR1 and CDR2 from the germline V gene are SGHRS and YFSETQ. The CDR3 totals 15 residues. The V and J ends lost 0 bases and 4 bases respectively, with 8 bases between them. Here the CDR3 reads CASSLETAGANVLTF. The CDR3 nucleotides are TGCGCCAGCAGCTTGGAGACAGCCGGGGCCAACGTCCTGACTTTC.

This clonotype was counted many times. V is TRBV24-1 and J is TRBJ1-1, with D hard to call. This CDR3 has 13 amino acids. CDR1 is KGHDR, CDR2 SFDVKD, per germline. The germline V and J ends were trimmed by 10 bases and 1 base, with 12 bases remaining between them. The CDR3 DNA reads as TGTGCCACAAGTCGATCCTCGAACACTGAAGCTTTCTTT. Its protein product is CATSRSSNTEAFF.

This rearrangement joins TRBV12-3 or TRBV12-4 to TRBJ1-2, with D tentatively TRBD1 (5 bases). This CDR3 region has 13 residues. V was cut by 6 bases and J by 9 bases, with 17 bases left in between. Written as DNA, the CDR3 is TGTGCCAGCAGGATCGGGGCATATCCTCGCTACACCTTC. It specifies CASRIGAYPRYTF.

This clonotype was found many times. The CDR3 nucleotides read TGCGCCAGCGAGCGGGGGGCCGTCTCGAGCTCCTACAATGAGCAGTTCTTC. It encodes CASERGAVSSSYNEQFF. The chain is built from TRBV5-1 and TRBJ2-1; 9 nucleotides agree with TRBD2. The germline gives CDR1 SGHRS, CDR2 YFSETQ. The CDR3 is made up of 17 amino acids. Trimming at V came to 7 bases and at J to 0 bases, leaving 11 bases not matched to a gene.

CDR3: CSVEDLQGGYGYTF. The CDR3 region has the DNA TGCAGCGTTGAAGATCTGCAGGGTGGCTATGGCTACACCTTC. The chain links TRBV29-1 to TRBJ1-2, with D possibly being TRBD1 (5 bases). The CDR3 loop spans 14 amino acids. Germline values: CDR1 SQVTM, CDR2 ANQGSEA. The V and J ends lost 0 bases and 4 bases respectively, with 12 bases between them.

This clonotype has ten or more counts. The J gene is TRBJ2-3, the V gene TRBV12-5; D is unresolved. CDR1 is LGHNT and CDR2 is FRNRAP in the germline V gene. CDR3 length: 13 amino acids. Between the trimmed V and J ends, which lost 2 bases and 6 bases, there was a span of 9 bases. The CDR3 loop reads CASGLIGTDTQYF. Here the CDR3 DNA reads TGTGCTAGTGGTTTGATTGGTACTGATACGCAGTATTTT.

This clonotype was counted at least ten times. The rearrangement joins TRBV7-2 to TRBJ2-1, with D possibly TRBD2 on 5 matching bases. This CDR3 is 15 amino acids long. Germline-derived CDR1 and CDR2 are SGHTA and FQGNSA. V lost 8 bases, J lost 8 bases, and 22 bases lay in between. The CDR3 nucleotides read TGTGCCAGCCACGGCTCAGGAGGTCTAAAAGATGAGCAGTTCTTC. As protein: CASHGSGGLKDEQFF. The whole variable domain, remainder taken from reference TRBV7-2 and TRBJ2-1, is GAGVSQSPSNKVTEKGKDVELRCDPISGHTALYWYRQSLGQGLEFLIYFQGNSAPDKSGLPSDRFSAERTGGSVSTLTIQRTQQEDSAVYLCASHGSGGLKDEQFFGPGTRLTVL.

This clonotype was counted only a few times. V gene TRBV2 combines with J gene TRBJ1-2, with TRBD1 matching over 9 bases. V gave up 6 bases and J gave up 2 bases; unmatched junction bases: 4. Germline-derived CDR1 and CDR2 are SNHLY and FYNNEI. This CDR3 is built from 14 residues. CDR3 in amino acids: CASRAGTGNYGYTF. CDR3 sequence (DNA): TGTGCCAGCAGAGCCGGGACAGGGAACTATGGCTACACCTTC.

This clonotype qualifies as medium-sized. The J gene is TRBJ2-2, the V gene TRBV12-3 or TRBV12-4, with 11 bases that match TRBD2. Losses at the gene ends were 4 bases for V and 6 bases for J; bases not matched to a gene: 4. The CDR3 length is 15 residues. Here the CDR3 DNA reads TGTGCCAGCAGTTCCCTTAGCGGGGGGGCCGGGGAGCTGTTTTTT. As protein: CASSSLSGGAGELFF.

This clonotype was counted ten times or more. The CDR3 DNA is TGCGCCAGCAGCACAACAGGGGGATCCGAGCAGTACTTC. Translating gives CASSTTGGSEQYF. The chain is built from TRBV5-1 and TRBJ2-7; 8 positions match TRBD1. The ends lost 4 bases at V and 6 bases at J; junction bases unmatched: 6. CDR3 length equals 13 residues. CDR1 and CDR2 (germline): SGHRS, YFSETQ.

This clonotype was picked up a small number of times. The genes are TRBV11-2 and TRBJ2-4, with no clear D. Germline V gene sequence: CDR1 SGHAT, CDR2 FQNNGV. Trimming pared 0 bases from V and 8 bases from J, leaving 5 bases between. The CDR3 contains 12 residues. The CDR3 DNA reads as TGTGCCAGCAGCTTAGATCATGACATTCAGTACTTC. Translated, it gives CASSLDHDIQYF.

This clonotype was recorded many times. The V call is TRBV25-1, the J call TRBJ2-5; maybe TRBD1 (5 bases). V lost 5 bases to trimming and J lost 4 bases, with 14 bases between them. CDR1 and CDR2 (germline): MGHDK, SYGVNS. The CDR3 is made up of 14 amino acids. The CDR3 sequence: CASSIQGRRETQYF. The CDR3 DNA follows: TGTGCCAGCAGTATCCAGGGTAGGAGAGAGACCCAGTACTTC. Full variable domain (outside the CDR3, taken from reference TRBV25-1 and TRBJ2-5): EADIYQTPRYLVIGTGKKITLECSQTMGHDKMYWYQQDPGMELHLIHYSYGVNSTEKGDLSSESTVSRIRTEHFPLTLESARPSHTSQYLCASSIQGRRETQYFGPGTRLLVL.

This clonotype was seen many times. V usage is TRBV5-1 and J usage is TRBJ2-7, with D perhaps matching TRBD1 or TRBD2 (6 bases each). Germline V gene lookup returns CDR1 SGHRS and CDR2 YFSETQ. The CDR3 spans 16 residues. Trimming pared 3 bases from V and 0 bases from J, leaving 16 bases between. CDR3 loop: CASSSGGAGTSYEQYF. The CDR3 coding sequence is TGCGCCAGCAGCTCCGGGGGCGCGGGGACCTCCTACGAGCAGTACTTC. Combining the CDR3 with reference TRBV5-1 and TRBJ2-7 gives the whole variable domain KAGVTQTPRYLIKTRGQQVTLSCSPISGHRSVSWYQQTPGQGLQFLFEYFSETQRNKGNFPGRFSGRQFSNSRSEMNVSTLELGDSALYLCASSSGGAGTSYEQYFGPGTRLTVT.

This clonotype was seen at least ten times. V gene TRBV7-2 combines with J gene TRBJ1-5; 11 nucleotides match TRBD1. Looked up from germline, CDR1 is SGHTA and CDR2 is FQGNSA. With 5 bases clipped from V and 6 bases from J, the junction kept 6 bases outside the gene matches. The CDR3 sequence is 15 residues long. CDR3 coding DNA: TGTGCCAGCAGCATGGACAGGGGGCGGGGTCAGCCCCAGCATTTT. Translated: CASSMDRGRGQPQHF.

This clonotype came up many times. The chain recombines TRBV5-1 with TRBJ2-3; D may be TRBD1 (5 bases). V shed 5 bases and J shed 2 bases, with 12 bases lying between them. The CDR3 contains 14 residues. Germline V gene lookup returns CDR1 SGHRS and CDR2 YFSETQ. The DNA for the CDR3 is TGCGCCAGCAGGATAGACAGCGACACAGATACGCAGTATTTT. As protein: CASRIDSDTDTQYF.

There are many counts of this clonotype. The chain is built from TRBV20-1 and TRBJ2-2; 7 bases are shared with TRBD2. In germline, CDR1 is DFQATT, CDR2 SNEGSKA (reference sequence). J lost 0 bases, V lost 0 bases, and 16 bases had no gene match. The CDR3 spans 20 residues. CDR3 nucleotides: TGCAGTGCTAGAGAGAGCGGGGCCCTAAACCACTTAGCGAACACCGGGGAGCTGTTTTTT. Protein product: CSARESGALNHLANTGELFF.

This clonotype was seen repeatedly, ten times or more. The CDR3 nucleotides are TGTGCCAGCAGTGGCACAGGGCTCAACACTGAAGCTTTCTTT. This gives the protein CASSGTGLNTEAFF. The chain is built from TRBV2 and TRBJ1-1; TRBD1 might be the D (6 bases). In germline, CDR1 is SNHLY, CDR2 FYNNEI. The CDR3 covers 14 residues. V shed 4 bases and J shed 2 bases, with 11 bases lying between them.

This clonotype was picked up a small number of times. This rearrangement joins TRBV20-1 to TRBJ1-4; 7 nucleotides match TRBD1. CDR3 length equals 12 residues. Looked up from germline, CDR1 is DFQATT and CDR2 is SNEGSKA (reference sequence). The V segment lost 6 bases and the J segment 4 bases; nucleotides outside the gene matches: 2. CDR3 in DNA: TGCAGTGCGGGACAGAATAATGAAAAACTGTTTTTT. Protein product: CSAGQNNEKLFF.

This clonotype has at least ten counts. The rearrangement joins TRBV14 to TRBJ1-5, with a tentative D call TRBD1 (5 bases). Germline values: CDR1 SGHDN, CDR2 FVKESK. V was pared by 4 bases and J by 6 bases, with 13 bases between. The CDR3 consists of 14 residues. CDR3 sequence: CASSPRGEGQPQHF. The CDR3 DNA reads as TGTGCCAGCAGCCCCCGAGGGGAGGGTCAGCCCCAGCATTTT.

This clonotype was picked up many times. The CDR3 protein is CASSSGGPADTQYF. The DNA for the CDR3 is TGTGCCAGCAGTTCTGGGGGGCCCGCAGATACGCAGTATTTT. This rearrangement joins TRBV28 to TRBJ2-3; D tentatively reads TRBD1 or TRBD2 (6 bases each). Trimming pared 4 bases from V and 4 bases from J, leaving 12 bases between. Germline V lookup: CDR1 MDHEN, CDR2 SYDVKM. The CDR3 has 14 amino acids.

This clonotype was counted many times. V and J are TRBV5-5 and TRBJ2-3, with no clear D. The CDR3 length is 14 residues. Trimming pared 3 bases from V and 0 bases from J, leaving 8 bases between. The germline V gene encodes CDR1 SGHKS and CDR2 YYEKEE (reference sequence). The CDR3 loop reads CASSSEGSTDTQYF. The CDR3, as DNA: TGTGCCAGCAGCTCGGAAGGTAGCACAGATACGCAGTATTTT.

This clonotype appeared a few times. The chain combines TRBV7-2 with TRBJ1-6; possible D gene TRBD1, 5 bases. CDR1 and CDR2 (germline): SGHTA, FQGNSA. The length of the CDR3 is 16 residues. Trimming removed 6 bases at V and 2 bases at J, with 14 bases between. CDR3 sequence: CASSSGGGTYNSPLHF. CDR3 DNA sequence: TGTGCCAGCAGTTCAGGTGGGGGAACCTATAATTCACCCCTCCACTTT. The variable domain in full, completed from reference TRBV7-2 and TRBJ1-6, reads GAGVSQSPSNKVTEKGKDVELRCDPISGHTALYWYRQSLGQGLEFLIYFQGNSAPDKSGLPSDRFSAERTGGSVSTLTIQRTQQEDSAVYLCASSSGGGTYNSPLHFGNGTRLTVT.

In its sample, this clonotype was seen a few times. V usage is TRBV7-2 and J usage is TRBJ2-7; TRBD2 agrees at 10 bases. Germline CDR1 is SGHTA and CDR2 is FQGNSA. Losses at the gene ends were 8 bases for V and 0 bases for J; bases not matched to a gene: 7. The CDR3 runs 15 residues. Written as DNA, the CDR3 is TGTGCCAGCTTTAGCGGGGGGCCGGGCTCCTACGAGCAGTACTTC. It translates to CASFSGGPGSYEQYF. Using reference TRBV7-2 and TRBJ2-7 for the parts outside the CDR3, the full variable domain is GAGVSQSPSNKVTEKGKDVELRCDPISGHTALYWYRQSLGQGLEFLIYFQGNSAPDKSGLPSDRFSAERTGGSVSTLTIQRTQQEDSAVYLCASFSGGPGSYEQYFGPGTRLTVT.

This clonotype was picked up many times. The rearrangement joins TRBV5-4 to TRBJ2-7; TRBD1 agrees at 8 bases. CDR3 length: 14 residues. Germline CDR1 reads SGHNT; CDR2 reads YYREEE (reference sequence). Trimming cost V 6 bases and J 5 bases; bases outside gene matches: 10. CDR3 bases: TGTGCCAGCACCCTAAGACAGGGGTCCGACGAGCAGTACTTC. It is translated as CASTLRQGSDEQYF.

This clonotype has a handful of counts. J is TRBJ1-1 and V is TRBV12-3 or TRBV12-4; 7 bases fit TRBD1. The V segment lost 6 bases and the J segment 5 bases; nucleotides outside the gene matches: 15. The CDR3 is 16 amino acids. The DNA for the CDR3 is TGTGCCAGCAGCCTCCCCGCGAGGGGGCAAGTGACTGAAGCTTTCTTT. Translating it yields CASSLPARGQVTEAFF.

This clonotype came up a few times. The chain employs TRBV28 and TRBJ2-1; 7 nucleotides line up with TRBD2. From germline, CDR1 is MDHEN and CDR2 SYDVKM. V gave up 2 bases and J gave up 0 bases; unmatched junction bases: 7. The CDR3 is 17 residues long. This chain's CDR3 is CASSLPTAGDSYNEQFF. Written as DNA, the CDR3 is TGTGCCAGCAGTTTACCTACTGCGGGGGACTCCTACAATGAGCAGTTCTTC.

This clonotype has ten or more counts. This chain links TRBV20-1 with TRBJ1-6; TRBD1 is a possible D gene (5 bases). Germline loops: CDR1 DFQATT, CDR2 SNEGSKA (reference sequence). The CDR3 sequence is 15 residues long. V lost 5 bases and J 5 bases, leaving 16 bases between the germline ends. CDR3 DNA: TGCAGTGCTCCATCTTATGGGGGGAATAATTCACCCCTCCACTTT. Its translation is CSAPSYGGNNSPLHF.

Ten or more counts support this clonotype. The chain combines TRBV29-1 with TRBJ2-5; no reliable D call. Trimming left V 4 bases short and J 0 bases short, with 3 bases between. CDR3 length: 11 residues. The germline V gene has CDR1 SQVTM and CDR2 ANQGSEA. Here the CDR3 reads CSVANQETQYF. The CDR3 region has the DNA TGCAGCGTTGCCAACCAAGAGACCCAGTACTTC.